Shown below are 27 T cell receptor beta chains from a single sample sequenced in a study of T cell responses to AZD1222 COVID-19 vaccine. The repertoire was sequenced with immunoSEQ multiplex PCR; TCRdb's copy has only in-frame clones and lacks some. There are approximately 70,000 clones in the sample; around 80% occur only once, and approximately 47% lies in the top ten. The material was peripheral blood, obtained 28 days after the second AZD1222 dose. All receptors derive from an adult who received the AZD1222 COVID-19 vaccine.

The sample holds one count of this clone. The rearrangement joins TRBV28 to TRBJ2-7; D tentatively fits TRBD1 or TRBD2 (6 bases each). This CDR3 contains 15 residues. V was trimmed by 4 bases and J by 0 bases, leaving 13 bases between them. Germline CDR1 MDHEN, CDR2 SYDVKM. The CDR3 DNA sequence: TGTGCCAGCAGTTGGGGGGACACAAACTCCTACGAGCAGTACTTC. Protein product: CASSWGDTNSYEQYF.

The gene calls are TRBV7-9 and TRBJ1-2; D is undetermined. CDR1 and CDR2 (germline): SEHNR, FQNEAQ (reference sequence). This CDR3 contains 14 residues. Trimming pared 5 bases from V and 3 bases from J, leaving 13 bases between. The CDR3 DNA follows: TGTGCCAGCAGCCCCCGGGATGACGACTATGGCTACACCTTC. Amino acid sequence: CASSPRDDDYGYTF.

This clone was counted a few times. The CDR3 spells CAISESTDTQYF. For the CDR3, the DNA is TGTGCCATCAGTGAGTCTACAGATACGCAGTATTTT. The chain couples TRBV10-3 to TRBJ2-3; D gene ambiguous. Looked up from germline, CDR1 is ENHRY and CDR2 is SYGVKD. CDR3 length: 12 residues. The germline V and J ends were trimmed by 0 bases and 3 bases, with 1 base remaining between them.

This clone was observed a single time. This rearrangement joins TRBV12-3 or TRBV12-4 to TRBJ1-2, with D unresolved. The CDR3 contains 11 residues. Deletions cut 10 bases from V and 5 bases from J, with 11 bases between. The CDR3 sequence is CATKARYGYTF. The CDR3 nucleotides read TGTGCCACCAAGGCGAGGTATGGCTACACCTTC.

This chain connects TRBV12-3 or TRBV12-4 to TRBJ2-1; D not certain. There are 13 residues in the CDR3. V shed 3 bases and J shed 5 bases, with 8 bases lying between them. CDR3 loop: CASSFALNNEQFF. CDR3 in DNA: TGTGCCAGCAGTTTCGCCTTGAACAATGAGCAGTTCTTC.

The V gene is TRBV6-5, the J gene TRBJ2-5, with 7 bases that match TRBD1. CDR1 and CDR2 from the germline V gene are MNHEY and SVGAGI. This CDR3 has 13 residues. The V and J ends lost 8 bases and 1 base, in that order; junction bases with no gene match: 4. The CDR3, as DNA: TGTGCCAGCTCGCCAGGGGGCCAAGAGACCCAGTACTTC. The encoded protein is CASSPGGQETQYF.

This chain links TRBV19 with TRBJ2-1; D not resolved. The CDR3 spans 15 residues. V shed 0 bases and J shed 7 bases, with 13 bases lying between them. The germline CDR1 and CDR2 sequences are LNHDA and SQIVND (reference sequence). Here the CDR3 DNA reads TGTGCCAGTAGTATAGAGGGCTCAAGGCAAAATGAGCAGTTCTTC. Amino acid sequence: CASSIEGSRQNEQFF.

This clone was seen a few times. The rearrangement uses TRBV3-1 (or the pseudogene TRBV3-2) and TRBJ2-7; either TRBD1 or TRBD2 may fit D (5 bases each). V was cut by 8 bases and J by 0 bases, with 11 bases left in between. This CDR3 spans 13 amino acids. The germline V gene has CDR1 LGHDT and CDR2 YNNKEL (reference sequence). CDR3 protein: CASRGPDSYEQYF. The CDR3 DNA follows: TGTGCCAGCCGGGGACCCGACTCCTACGAGCAGTACTTC.

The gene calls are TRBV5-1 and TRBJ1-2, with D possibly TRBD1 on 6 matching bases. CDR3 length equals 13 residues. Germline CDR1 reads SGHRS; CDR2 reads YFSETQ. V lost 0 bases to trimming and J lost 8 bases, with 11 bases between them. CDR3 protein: CASSLGQELGYTF. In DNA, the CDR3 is TGCGCCAGCAGCTTGGGACAGGAGTTGGGCTACACCTTC.

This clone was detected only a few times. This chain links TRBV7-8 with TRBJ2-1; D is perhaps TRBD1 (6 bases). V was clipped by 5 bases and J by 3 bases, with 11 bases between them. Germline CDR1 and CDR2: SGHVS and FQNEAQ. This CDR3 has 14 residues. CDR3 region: CASSPGQNYNEQFF. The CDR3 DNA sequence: TGTGCCAGCAGCCCAGGACAGAACTACAATGAGCAGTTCTTC.

The CDR3 region is CASSFAGGPNEQYF. The CDR3 region has the DNA TGTGCCAGTAGTTTTGCGGGAGGGCCCAACGAGCAGTACTTC. This chain joins TRBV19 and TRBJ2-7; 9 nucleotides align to TRBD2. This CDR3 spans 14 amino acids. V was clipped by 5 bases and J by 5 bases; unmatched bases: 7. Germline V CDR1 and CDR2: LNHDA, SQIVND (reference sequence). Combining the CDR3 with reference TRBV19 and TRBJ2-7 gives the whole variable domain DGGITQSPKYLFRKEGQNVTLSCEQNLNHDAMYWYRQDPGQGLRLIYYSQIVNDFQKGDIAEGYSVSREKKESFPLTVTSAQKNPTAFYLCASSFAGGPNEQYFGPGTRLTVT.

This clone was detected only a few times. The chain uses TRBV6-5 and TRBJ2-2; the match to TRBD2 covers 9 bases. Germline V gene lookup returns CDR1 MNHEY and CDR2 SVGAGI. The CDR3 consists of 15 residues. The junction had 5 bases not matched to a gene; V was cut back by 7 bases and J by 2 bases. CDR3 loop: CASNQLAGNTGELFF. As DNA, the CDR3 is TGTGCCAGCAATCAACTAGCGGGTAACACCGGGGAGCTGTTTTTT.

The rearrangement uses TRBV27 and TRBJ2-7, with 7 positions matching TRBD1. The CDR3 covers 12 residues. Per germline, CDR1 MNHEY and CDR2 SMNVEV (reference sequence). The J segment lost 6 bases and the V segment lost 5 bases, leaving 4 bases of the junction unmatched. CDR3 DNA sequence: TGTGCCAGCAGTCCGACAGGGCTCGAGCAGTACTTC. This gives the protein CASSPTGLEQYF.

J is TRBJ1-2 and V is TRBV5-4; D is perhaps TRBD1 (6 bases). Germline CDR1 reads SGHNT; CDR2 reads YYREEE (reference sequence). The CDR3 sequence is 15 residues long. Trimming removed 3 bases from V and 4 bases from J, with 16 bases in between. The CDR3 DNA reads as TGTGCCAGCAGCTGGTCCGGGGGGCCCAGCTATGGCTACACCTTC. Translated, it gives CASSWSGGPSYGYTF.

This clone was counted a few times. For the CDR3, the DNA is TGTGCCAGCAGTTTATCAGCGGAGACCCAGTACTTC. Translating gives CASSLSAETQYF. J is TRBJ2-5 and V is TRBV12-3 or TRBV12-4, with no clear D. The CDR3 consists of 12 residues. Trimming removed 2 bases from V and 5 bases from J, with 6 bases in between.

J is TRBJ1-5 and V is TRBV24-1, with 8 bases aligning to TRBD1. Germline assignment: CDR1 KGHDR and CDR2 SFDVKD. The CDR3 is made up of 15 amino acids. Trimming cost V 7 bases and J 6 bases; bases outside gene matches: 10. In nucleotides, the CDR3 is TGTGCCACCAGCCCAGGGGGCGCGTCAAGTCAGCCCCAGCATTTT. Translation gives CATSPGGASSQPQHF.

DNA for the CDR3: TGCAGCGTTGAGTGGCTAGCGGGAGGCAATGAGCAGTTCTTC. The encoded protein is CSVEWLAGGNEQFF. This sequence joins TRBV29-1 and TRBJ2-1; 11 nucleotides match TRBD2. The CDR3 extends over 14 amino acids. Losses at the gene ends were 3 bases for V and 6 bases for J; bases not matched to a gene: 4. Germline V gives CDR1 SQVTM, CDR2 ANQGSEA.

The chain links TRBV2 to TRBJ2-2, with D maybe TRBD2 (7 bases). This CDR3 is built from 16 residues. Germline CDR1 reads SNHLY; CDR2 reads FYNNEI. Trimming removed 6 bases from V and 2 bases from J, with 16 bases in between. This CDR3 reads CASSRGAPPNTGELFF. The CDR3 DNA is TGTGCCAGCAGCCGGGGGGCGCCGCCTAACACCGGGGAGCTGTTTTTT.

The CDR3 DNA reads as TGTGCCAGCAGTGAAGCAACCGGCGGGAGTCGGGTCGAGCAGTACTTC. Amino acid sequence: CASSEATGGSRVEQYF. The V and J genes are TRBV2 and TRBJ2-7, with 7 bases lining up with TRBD2. This CDR3 is built from 16 residues. Germline values: CDR1 SNHLY, CDR2 FYNNEI. Trimming at V came to 0 bases and at J to 6 bases, leaving 11 bases not matched to a gene.

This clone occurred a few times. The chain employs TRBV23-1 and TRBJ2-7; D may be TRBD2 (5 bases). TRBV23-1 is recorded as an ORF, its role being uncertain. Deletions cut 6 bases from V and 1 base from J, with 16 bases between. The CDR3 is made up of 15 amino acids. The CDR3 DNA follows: TGCGCCAGCAGACTTCTGACGGCGGGTTCCTACGAGCAGTACTTC. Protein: CASRLLTAGSYEQYF.

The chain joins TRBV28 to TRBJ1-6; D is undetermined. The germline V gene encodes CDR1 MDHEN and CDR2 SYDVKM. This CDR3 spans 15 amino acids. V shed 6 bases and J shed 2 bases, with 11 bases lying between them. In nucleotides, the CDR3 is TGTGCCAGCAGATTAGGTATTACCTATAATTCACCCCTCCACTTT. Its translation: CASRLGITYNSPLHF.

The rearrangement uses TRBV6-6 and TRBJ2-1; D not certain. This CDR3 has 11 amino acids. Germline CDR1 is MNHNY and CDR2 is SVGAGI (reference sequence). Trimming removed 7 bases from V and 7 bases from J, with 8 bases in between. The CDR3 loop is CASTLNNEQFF. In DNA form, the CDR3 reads TGTGCCAGCACCTTGAATAATGAGCAGTTCTTC.

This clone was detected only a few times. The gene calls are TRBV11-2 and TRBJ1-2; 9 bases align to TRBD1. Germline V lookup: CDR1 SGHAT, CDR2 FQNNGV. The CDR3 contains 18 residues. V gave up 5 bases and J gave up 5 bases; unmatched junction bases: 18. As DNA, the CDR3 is TGTGCCAGCAGCCATTACCGGGACAGGGAAGGGAAGTTTTATGGCTACACCTTC. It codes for CASSHYRDREGKFYGYTF.

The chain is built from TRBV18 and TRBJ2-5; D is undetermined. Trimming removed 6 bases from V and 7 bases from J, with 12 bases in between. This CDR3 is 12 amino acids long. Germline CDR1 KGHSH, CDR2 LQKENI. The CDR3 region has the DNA TGTGCCAGCTCCTCAAATGTGGTGACCCAGTACTTC. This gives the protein CASSSNVVTQYF.

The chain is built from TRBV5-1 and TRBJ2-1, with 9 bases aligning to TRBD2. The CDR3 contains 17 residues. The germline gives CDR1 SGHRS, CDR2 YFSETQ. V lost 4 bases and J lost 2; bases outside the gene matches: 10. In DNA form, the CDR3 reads TGCGCCAGCAGCCCGACGGAAGCGGGGGGCGCCTACAATGAGCAGTTCTTC. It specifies CASSPTEAGGAYNEQFF.

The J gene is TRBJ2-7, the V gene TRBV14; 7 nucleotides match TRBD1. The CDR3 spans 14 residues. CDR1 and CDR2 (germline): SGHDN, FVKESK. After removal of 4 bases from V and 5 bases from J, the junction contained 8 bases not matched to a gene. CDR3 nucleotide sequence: TGTGCCAGCAGCCGACCGACAGGGTTAAACGAGCAGTACTTC. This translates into CASSRPTGLNEQYF. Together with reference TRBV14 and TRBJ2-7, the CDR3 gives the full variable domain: EAGVTQFPSHSVIEKGQTVTLRCDPISGHDNLYWYRRVMGKEIKFLLHFVKESKQDESGMPNNRFLAERTGGTYSTLKVQPAELEDSGVYFCASSRPTGLNEQYFGPGTRLTVT.

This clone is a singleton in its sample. CDR3 sequence: CAWSGLSSNQPQHF. The CDR3 DNA is TGTGCCTGGAGTGGTCTCAGTAGCAATCAGCCCCAGCATTTT. The chain recombines TRBV30 with TRBJ1-5; D is unresolved. The germline V and J ends were trimmed by 1 base and 0 bases, with 7 bases remaining between them. This CDR3 comprises 14 residues. Germline assignment: CDR1 GTSNPN and CDR2 SVGIG (reference sequence). Full variable domain (rest looked up from reference TRBV30 and TRBJ1-5): SQTIHQWPATLVQPVGSPLSLECTVEGTSNPNLYWYRQAAGRGLQLLFYSVGIGQISSEVPQNLSASRPQDRQFILSSKKLLLSDSGFYLCAWSGLSSNQPQHFGDGTRLSIL.